At least ten counts were recorded for the clone carrying this T cell receptor (delta chain). This likely reflects a read error, since a far larger clone is one base away. This entry is derived from a study of gamma-delta T cells after stem cell transplantation. V was clipped by 4 bases and J by 9 bases; unmatched bases: 24. Germline V lookup: CDR1 GEAIGNYY, CDR2 EKD. The length of the CDR3 is 20 residues. TCRdb re-analyzed the RT-PCR reads via CATT. The table has thousands of delta-chain clones, about 1.2% seen once; the top ten hold approximately 22%. Input material: gamma-delta T cells. This TCR came from a human donor. It is not recorded whose cells these are; they may come from a transplant donor. The chain is built from TRDV2 and TRDJ2, with TRDD3 matching over 11 bases. CDR3 residues: CACDPLIPVLGDIGSTQLFF. The CDR3 region has the DNA TGTGCCTGTGATCCTCTCATCCCGGTACTGGGGGATATAGGGTCAACACAACTCTTCTTT.